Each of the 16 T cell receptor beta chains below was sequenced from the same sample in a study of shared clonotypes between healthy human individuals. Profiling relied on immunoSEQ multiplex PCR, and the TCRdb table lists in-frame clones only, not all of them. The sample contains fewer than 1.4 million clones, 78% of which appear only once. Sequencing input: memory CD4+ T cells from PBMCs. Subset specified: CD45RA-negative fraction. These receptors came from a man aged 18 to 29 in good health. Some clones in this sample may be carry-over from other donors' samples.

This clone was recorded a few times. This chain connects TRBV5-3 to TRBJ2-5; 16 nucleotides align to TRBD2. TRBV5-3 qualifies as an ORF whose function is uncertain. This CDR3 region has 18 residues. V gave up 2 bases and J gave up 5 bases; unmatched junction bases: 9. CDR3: CARSFLGTSGRARETQYF. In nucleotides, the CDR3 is TGTGCCAGAAGCTTCCTCGGGACTAGCGGGAGGGCCCGGGAGACCCAGTACTTC.

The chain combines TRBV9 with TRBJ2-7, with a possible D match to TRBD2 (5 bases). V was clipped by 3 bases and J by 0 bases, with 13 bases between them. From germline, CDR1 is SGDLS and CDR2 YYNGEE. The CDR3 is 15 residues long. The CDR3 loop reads CASSESTGSSYEQYF. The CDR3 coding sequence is TGTGCCAGCAGCGAGTCGACTGGGAGCTCCTACGAGCAGTACTTC.

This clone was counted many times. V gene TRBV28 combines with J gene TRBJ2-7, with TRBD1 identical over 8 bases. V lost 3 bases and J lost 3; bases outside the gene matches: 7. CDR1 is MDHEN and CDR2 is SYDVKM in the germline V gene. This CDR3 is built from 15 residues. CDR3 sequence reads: CASSLDRAILYEQYF. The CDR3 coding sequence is TGTGCCAGCAGTTTGGACAGGGCGATCCTCTACGAGCAGTACTTC.

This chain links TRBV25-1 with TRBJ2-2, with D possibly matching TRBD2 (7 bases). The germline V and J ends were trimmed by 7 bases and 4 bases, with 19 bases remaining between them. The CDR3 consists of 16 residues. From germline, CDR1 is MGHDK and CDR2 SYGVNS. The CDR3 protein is CASTGRGGRGTGELFF. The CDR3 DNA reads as TGTGCCAGCACCGGAAGGGGGGGGCGGGGCACCGGGGAGCTGTTTTTT.

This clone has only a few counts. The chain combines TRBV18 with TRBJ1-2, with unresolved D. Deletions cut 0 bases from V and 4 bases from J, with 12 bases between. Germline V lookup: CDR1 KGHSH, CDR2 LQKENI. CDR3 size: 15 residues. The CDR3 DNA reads TGTGCCAGCTCACCACCGAACAGCGCATTCTATGGCTACACCTTC. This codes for CASSPPNSAFYGYTF.

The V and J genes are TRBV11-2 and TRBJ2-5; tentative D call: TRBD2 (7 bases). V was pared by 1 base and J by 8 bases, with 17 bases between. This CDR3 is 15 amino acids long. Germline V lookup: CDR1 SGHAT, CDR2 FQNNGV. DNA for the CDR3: TGTGCCAGCAGCTTAGCGGGGGGCCCCAAGGATACCCAGTACTTC. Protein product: CASSLAGGPKDTQYF.

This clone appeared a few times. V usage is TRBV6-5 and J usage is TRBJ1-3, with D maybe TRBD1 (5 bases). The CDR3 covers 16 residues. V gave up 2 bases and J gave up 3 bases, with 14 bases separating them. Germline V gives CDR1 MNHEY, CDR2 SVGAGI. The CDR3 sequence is CASSYRGGLGGNTIYF. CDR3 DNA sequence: TGTGCCAGCAGTTACAGGGGAGGTTTGGGTGGAAACACCATATATTTT.

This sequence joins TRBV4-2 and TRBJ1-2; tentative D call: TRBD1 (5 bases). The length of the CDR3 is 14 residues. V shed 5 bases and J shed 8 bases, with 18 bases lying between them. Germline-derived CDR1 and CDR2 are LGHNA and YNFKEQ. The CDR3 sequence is CASSVDPGRFGYTF. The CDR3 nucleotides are TGTGCCAGCAGCGTCGACCCAGGGCGGTTCGGCTACACCTTC.

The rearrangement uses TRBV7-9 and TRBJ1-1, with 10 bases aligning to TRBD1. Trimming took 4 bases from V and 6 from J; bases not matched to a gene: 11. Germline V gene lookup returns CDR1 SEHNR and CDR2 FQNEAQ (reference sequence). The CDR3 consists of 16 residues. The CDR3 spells CASSSPGTGEFPEAFF. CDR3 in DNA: TGTGCCAGCAGCTCTCCCGGGACAGGGGAGTTCCCTGAAGCTTTCTTT.

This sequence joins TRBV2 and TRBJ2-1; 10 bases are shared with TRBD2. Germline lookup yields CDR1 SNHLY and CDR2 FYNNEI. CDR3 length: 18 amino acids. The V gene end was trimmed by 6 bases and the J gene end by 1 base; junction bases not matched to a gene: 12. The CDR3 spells CASRRRSGRAGSYNEQFF. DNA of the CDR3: TGTGCCAGCAGACGAAGGAGCGGGAGGGCCGGTTCCTACAATGAGCAGTTCTTC.

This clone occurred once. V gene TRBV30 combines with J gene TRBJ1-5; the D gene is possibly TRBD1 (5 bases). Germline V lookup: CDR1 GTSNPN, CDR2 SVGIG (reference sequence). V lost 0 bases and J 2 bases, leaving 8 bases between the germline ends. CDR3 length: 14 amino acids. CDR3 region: CAWSVQGRNQPQHF. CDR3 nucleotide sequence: TGTGCCTGGAGTGTCCAGGGACGCAATCAGCCCCAGCATTTT.

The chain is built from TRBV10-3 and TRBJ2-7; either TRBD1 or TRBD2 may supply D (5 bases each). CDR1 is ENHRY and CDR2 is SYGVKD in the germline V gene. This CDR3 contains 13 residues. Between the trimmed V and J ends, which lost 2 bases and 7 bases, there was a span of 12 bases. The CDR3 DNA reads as TGTGCCATCAGTGAGGGGGGTTCGGGAGAGCAGTACTTC. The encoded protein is CAISEGGSGEQYF.

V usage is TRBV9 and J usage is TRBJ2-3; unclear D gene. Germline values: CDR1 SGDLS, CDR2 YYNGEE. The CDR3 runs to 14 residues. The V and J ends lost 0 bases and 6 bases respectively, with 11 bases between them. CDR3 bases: TGTGCCAGCAGCGTAGAACTGAAGCAGGATACGCAGTATTTT. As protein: CASSVELKQDTQYF.

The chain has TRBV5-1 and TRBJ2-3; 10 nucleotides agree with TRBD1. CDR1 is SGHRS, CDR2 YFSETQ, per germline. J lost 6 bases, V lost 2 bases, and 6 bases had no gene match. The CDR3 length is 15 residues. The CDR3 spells CASSFGTGAADTQYF. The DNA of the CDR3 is TGCGCCAGCAGCTTTGGGACAGGGGCCGCCGATACGCAGTATTTT.

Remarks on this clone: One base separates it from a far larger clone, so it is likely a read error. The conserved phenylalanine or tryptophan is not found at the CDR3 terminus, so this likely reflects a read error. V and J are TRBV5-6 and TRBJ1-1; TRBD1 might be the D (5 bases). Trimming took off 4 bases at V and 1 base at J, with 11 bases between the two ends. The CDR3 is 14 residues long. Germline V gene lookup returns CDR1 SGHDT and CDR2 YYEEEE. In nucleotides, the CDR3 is TGTGCCAGCAGCGTTGTCGACAGGAACACTGAAGCTTTCGTT. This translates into CASSVVDRNTEAFV.

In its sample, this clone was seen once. The CDR3 nucleotides read TGTGCCAGCAGTTACGCCCCCCGGAGCAGCAATCAGCCCCAGCATTTT. Its translation is CASSYAPRSSNQPQHF. The J gene is TRBJ1-5, the V gene TRBV6-5; no clear D. In germline, CDR1 is MNHEY, CDR2 SVGAGI. The CDR3 spans 16 residues. Trimming stripped 2 bases from V and 1 base from J, with 12 bases between.